The 5 T cell receptor beta chains in this list originate from one sample, sequenced in a study of tumor-infiltrating lymphocytes in primary liver carcinoma. From roughly 21-30 mg of unsorted bulk tissue, DNA and RNA were co-extracted together. Total RNA amounting to 450 to 550 ng was the source from which TCR beta cDNA was made with a constant-region primer. A slightly modified ARM-PCR protocol with three nested multiplex PCR rounds produced these TCR beta libraries. TRBV1-TRBV30 forward primers paired with a C-beta reverse primer were used in the first two PCR rounds, which ran about 11 cycles each. TCRdb reprocessed the multiplex PCR reads with MiXCR, giving one entry per CDR3 protein. Altogether about 200,000 distinct CDR3 sequences are present, just under 85% being singletons, with the ten largest covering roughly 20%. Sequencing input: tumor tissue from primary liver carcinoma. Receptors were obtained from a man between 40 and 49 years old with primary liver carcinoma and hepatitis B virus infection.

As regards this clonotype: Germline and junction disagree at one end, which may indicate a read error. The chain has TRBV29-1 and TRBJ2-1; 7 bases map to TRBD1. This CDR3 contains 14 residues. From germline, CDR1 is SQVTM and CDR2 ANQGSEA. The CDR3 DNA reads TGCAGCGTATTACAGGGGCTCCCACTTAATGAGCAGATCTTC. Protein: CSVLQGLPLNEQIF.

With regard to this clonotype: A junction boundary mismatches the germline segment, possibly from a read error. This chain connects TRBV6-1 to TRBJ2-4; possible D gene TRBD2, 5 bases. Germline V gene lookup returns CDR1 MNHNS and CDR2 SASEGT. The length of the CDR3 is 18 residues. The CDR3 DNA reads TGTGCCAGAAGTGGGGAGAGAGGCTTTCAGAGGGCCAAAAACATTCAGTACTTC. Translation gives CARSGERGFQRAKNIQYF.

About this clonotype: A read error may account for a junction end that differs from germline. CDR3 DNA sequence: TGTGCCGGCAGTTCGCGGTGTACTTATGGCTACACCTTC. Translation: CAGSSRCTYGYTF. This chain joins TRBV6-5 and TRBJ1-2; D remains unclear. CDR1 is MNHEY and CDR2 is SVGAGI in the germline V gene. The CDR3 is 13 residues long.

A remark on this clonotype: Relative to the germline gene, one junction end is altered; a read error may explain this. The V call is TRBV11-1, the J call TRBJ2-2; D may correspond to TRBD1 or TRBD2 (5 bases each). The CDR3 has 15 amino acids. Germline V gene sequence: CDR1 SGHAT, CDR2 FQDESV (reference sequence). CDR3 sequence (DNA): TGTGCCTCCAGCTATACAGGACCTTTCTCCGGGAAGCTGTTGTTT. This codes for CASSYTGPFSGKLLF.

Of note for this clonotype: This may be a read error: a much more frequent sequence differs by one nucleotide. The rearrangement uses TRBV6-5 and TRBJ2-1, with TRBD2 as a possible D gene (6 bases). V shed 6 bases and J shed 4 bases, with 10 bases lying between them. Germline V gene lookup returns CDR1 MNHEY and CDR2 SVGAGI. The CDR3 is made up of 13 amino acids. CDR3 residues: CASRGRIYNEQFF. The CDR3 DNA is TGTGCCAGCAGGGGGAGGATTTACAATGAGCAGTTCTTC.